Listed below are T cell receptor beta chains from one sample, sequenced in a study of T cell responses to AZD1222 COVID-19 vaccine. TCRdb keeps only in-frame clones here, not all; method: immunoSEQ multiplex PCR. The sample consists of 130,000 to 150,000 clones, about 93% of them appearing once. The specimen was peripheral blood, collected on day 0 of MenACWY control vaccination. The receptors derive from an adult in good health. Each CDR3 is given with its conserved first and last residue. The order of the fields is clone size, J gene, V gene, D gene, CDR3 DNA, CDR3 protein. A D gene is named only where the DNA matches it firmly. Size is omitted from some rows. Given values are once, few, many or a class for expanded clones.

. TRBJ2-7 TRBV18 TRBD1 TGTGCCAGCTCACCAAGGACAGGGAAAAGATCATCCTACGAGCAGTACTTC CASSPRTGKRSSYEQYF
. TRBJ1-1 TRBV5-4 . TGTGCCAGCAGCTCGATAGGAGGGAACACTGAAGCTTTCTTT CASSSIGGNTEAFF
. TRBJ1-1 TRBV19 . TGTGCCAGCAAAAGGGCCAGTACCCCAACTGAAGCTTTCTTT CASKRASTPTEAFF
once TRBJ1-3 TRBV27 . TGTGCCAGCAGTTTAGCTACCGGAAACACCATATATTTT CASSLATGNTIYF
. TRBJ1-6 TRBV7-8 TRBD1 TGTGCCACCGGGACAGGCCCTAATTCACCCCTCCACTTT CATGTGPNSPLHF
. TRBJ1-2 TRBV6-5 . TGTGCCAGCAGCACGGGAAGCGGGAACTATGGCTACACCTTC CASSTGSGNYGYTF
. TRBJ2-1 TRBV5-8 . TGTGCCAGCAGAGGTGGTGGGGTGAGCTCCTACAATGAGCAGTTCTTC CASRGGGVSSYNEQFF
. TRBJ1-3 TRBV7-2 . TGTGCCAGCAGCTACGGGCCAAGGCCCTCTGGAAACACCATATATTTT CASSYGPRPSGNTIYF
. TRBJ2-7 TRBV19 . TGTGCCAGTAAACTACAGGGATGGTCCTACGAGCAGTACTTC CASKLQGWSYEQYF
. TRBJ2-1 TRBV10-3 TRBD2 TGTGCCATCAGCCAACGGGAGGCGGACAATGAGCAGTTCTTC CAISQREADNEQFF
. TRBJ2-2 TRBV7-2 . TGTGCCAGCAGCTCCGGGACAAATATTGCCGGGGAGCTGTTTTTT CASSSGTNIAGELFF
. TRBJ1-1 TRBV2 . TGTGCCAGCAGCCATACAAAGAACACTGAAGCTTTCTTT CASSHTKNTEAFF
. TRBJ2-1 TRBV19 . TGTGCCAGTAGTACCCGCGGTGCCTCCTACAATGAGCAGTTCTTC CASSTRGASYNEQFF
. TRBJ2-2 TRBV24-1 TRBD1 TGTGCCACCAGTGATTTGCCCAGGGGGAGGCTGTTTTTT CATSDLPRGRLFF
. TRBJ1-2 TRBV10-2 TRBD1 TGCGCCACCTCGACAGGGTCCCGGTATGGCTACACCTTC CATSTGSRYGYTF
. TRBJ2-5 TRBV6-5 TRBD2 TGTGCCAGCAGTTCCCTCACTAGCGGAGCCTCCGGGACCCAGTACTTC CASSSLTSGASGTQYF
. TRBJ1-2 TRBV5-4 . TGTGCCAGCAGCCTTGGAGGGGCGGAAGCTAACTATGGCTACACCTTC CASSLGGAEANYGYTF
few TRBJ2-7 TRBV25-1 . TGTGCCAGCAGTGAGGGTAGGGACTACGAGCAGTACTTC CASSEGRDYEQYF
. TRBJ1-5 TRBV7-8 . TGTGCCAGCAGCTTAGGCGACAGCTCCAATCAGCCCCAGCATTTT CASSLGDSSNQPQHF
. TRBJ1-1 TRBV7-3 . TGTGCCAGCAGCTTAGTTGAGGGCACTGAAGCTTTCTTT CASSLVEGTEAFF
. TRBJ2-7 TRBV11-3 . TGTGCCAGCAGCTTAGATATGAGAAACGAGCAGTACTTC CASSLDMRNEQYF
. TRBJ1-2 TRBV6-5 TRBD1 TGTGCCAGCAGTTACTCGAATACAGGGGTCTGGGGCTACACCTTC CASSYSNTGVWGYTF
. TRBJ2-2 TRBV28 . TGTGCCAGCAGTCATGGGGCGACAGTCGCGAACACCGGGGAGCTGTTTTTT CASSHGATVANTGELFF
. TRBJ2-1 TRBV10-2 . TGCGCCAGCAATCGTGGGGAATACAATGAGCAGTTCTTC CASNRGEYNEQFF
. TRBJ1-3 TRBV28 . TGTGCCAGCTCACCACCCAGGGTCTCTGGAAACACCATATATTTT CASSPPRVSGNTIYF
. TRBJ1-3 TRBV27 . TGTGCCAGCATGGGGTTATTTGGAAACACCATATATTTT CASMGLFGNTIYF
. TRBJ1-1 TRBV5-1 . TGCGCCAGCAGCTTGGGGGTGGACACTGAAGCTTTCTTT CASSLGVDTEAFF
. TRBJ1-2 TRBV28 . TGTGCCAGCAGTTTAAGGGTGTGGCGGCGGGGGGCGGAGAAAGGCTACACCTTC CASSLRVWRRGAEKGYTF
. TRBJ1-2 TRBV6-5 TRBD1 TGTGCCAGCAGTTACTCAGGACAGGGGGTAGGAGGCTACACCTTC CASSYSGQGVGGYTF
. TRBJ1-6 TRBV5-1 TRBD1 TGCGCCAGCAGCTTAGACAGGGTGCGATCACCCCTCCACTTT CASSLDRVRSPLHF
once TRBJ2-3 TRBV4-2 . TGTGCCAGCAGCCAAGACGGGCATAGCGGCACAGATACGCAGTATTTT CASSQDGHSGTDTQYF
. TRBJ2-3 TRBV6-4 . TGTGCCAGCAGTGACCGGGAGACAGATACGCAGTATTTT CASSDRETDTQYF
. TRBJ1-6 TRBV28 . TGTGCCAGCAGTTTAAGGATAACAACTCTCCACTTT CASSLRITTLHF
. TRBJ1-6 TRBV28 . TGTGCCAGCACCAACCAGGGGTCCTATTCACCCCTCCACTTT CASTNQGSYSPLHF
. TRBJ1-3 TRBV7-9 . TGTGCCAGCAGAGCAGAGGGGGAAAACACCATATATTTT CASRAEGENTIYF
. TRBJ2-3 TRBV11-3 TRBD2 TGTGCCAGCAGCCCGGGGACTAGCGGGACCCTTAGCACAGATACGCAGTATTTT CASSPGTSGTLSTDTQYF
. TRBJ2-7 TRBV7-9 TRBD2 TGTGCCAGCAGCCTAGGCCACTCGGGTAGCGGGGCCGAGCAGTACTTC CASSLGHSGSGAEQYF
. TRBJ2-7 TRBV11-3 . TGTGCCAGCAGCTTACAACAGGAGGGCGAGCAGTACTTC CASSLQQEGEQYF
. TRBJ1-6 TRBV7-9 . TGTGCCAGCAGCTTAAATGGGGCTTCACCCCTCCACTTT CASSLNGASPLHF
. TRBJ1-4 TRBV6-1 . TGTGCCAGCAGTGAAGAAGACGGCCGGATTAATGAAAAACTGTTTTTT CASSEEDGRINEKLFF
. TRBJ1-4 TRBV10-3 TRBD1 TGTGCCATCAGTGGGACAGGGGGGAATGAAAAACTGTTTTTT CAISGTGGNEKLFF
. TRBJ1-2 TRBV4-1 TRBD1 TGCGCCAGCAGCCAAAAGGACAGGGGGTCCGGTACGGTCTATGGCTACACCTTC CASSQKDRGSGTVYGYTF
. TRBJ2-1 TRBV11-2 . TGTGCCAGCAGTTTGGGCGGGAACGTTTACAATGAGCAGTTCTTC CASSLGGNVYNEQFF
once TRBJ2-1 TRBV4-1 . TGCGCCAGCAGCCAACCGGGACTTGACTACAATGAGCAGTTCTTC CASSQPGLDYNEQFF
. TRBJ2-3 TRBV9 TRBD2 TGTGCCAGCAGCGTAGCGGGGGGGTACACAGATACGCAGTATTTT CASSVAGGYTDTQYF
. TRBJ2-1 TRBV6-5 TRBD1 TGTGCCAGCAGGACAGGGTTCAATGAGCAGTTCTTC CASRTGFNEQFF
. TRBJ2-5 TRBV30 . TGTGCCTGGAGTGTGGGGGGAGAGACCCAGTACTTC CAWSVGGETQYF
. TRBJ1-2 TRBV28 . TGTGCCAGCACCCCGGCTAACTATGGCTACACCTTC CASTPANYGYTF
. TRBJ2-7 TRBV2 . TGTGCCAGCAGGCAAACCGTACAGGGATCCTACGAGCAGTACTTC CASRQTVQGSYEQYF
. TRBJ1-1 TRBV27 TRBD1 TGTGCCAGCAGTTGGGACAGGGCGAACACTGAAGCTTTCTTT CASSWDRANTEAFF
few TRBJ1-4 TRBV3-1/TRBV3-2 TRBD1 TGTGCCAGCAGAAAGGGACAGGGAGTGGCTGAAAAACTGTTTTTT CASRKGQGVAEKLFF
. TRBJ2-1 TRBV11-2 . TGTGCCAGCGGGTTCAATGAGCAGTTCTTC CASGFNEQFF
. TRBJ1-6 TRBV28 . TGTGCCAGCAGCCGCCCTTCACCCCTCCACTTT CASSRPSPLHF
. TRBJ1-1 TRBV6-5 . TGTGCCAGCAGCTCCCAGAGACAGTTGAACACTGAAGCTTTCTTT CASSSQRQLNTEAFF
. TRBJ2-1 TRBV7-9 . TGTGCCAGCAGCTTAGTGGCCCCACCTGAGCAGTTCTTC CASSLVAPPEQFF
. TRBJ1-5 TRBV27 TRBD1 TGTGCCAGCAGAGCTGACAGGGTGGGCAATCAGCCCCAGCATTTT CASRADRVGNQPQHF
. TRBJ2-7 TRBV12-5 TRBD2 TGTGCTAGTGGCCCCGGGGGGGGGCCATACGAGCAGTACTTC CASGPGGGPYEQYF
. TRBJ1-5 TRBV28 . TGTGCCAGCAGTCCGGACATGATCCAGCCCCAGCATTTT CASSPDMIQPQHF
once TRBJ2-2 TRBV10-3 . TGTGCCATCAGTCAGGGGGGGGAGCTGTTTTTT CAISQGGELFF